This T cell receptor (beta chain) was sequenced during a study of blood T cell repertoires in COVID-19. Researchers sorted participants into cohorts using their self-reported clinical history. The data were produced by immunoSEQ multiplex PCR, yet TCRdb's version contains in-frame clones alone and is incomplete. The table lists 200,000 to 250,000 clones, about four fifths of them singletons. This CDR3 is 14 amino acids long. Germline-derived CDR1 and CDR2 are MNHEY and SVGEGT. Trimming removed 5 bases at V and 4 bases at J, with 12 bases between. This clonotype was obtained from an older woman who had recovered from COVID-19. Sequenced input: PBMCs or T cells enriched from blood (not recorded which). This chain joins TRBV6-2 or TRBV6-3 and TRBJ1-3; no firm D call. Written as DNA, the CDR3 is TGTGCCAGCAGTACCCGGGAAAAGGGAAACACCATATATTTT. Translating it yields CASSTREKGNTIYF.